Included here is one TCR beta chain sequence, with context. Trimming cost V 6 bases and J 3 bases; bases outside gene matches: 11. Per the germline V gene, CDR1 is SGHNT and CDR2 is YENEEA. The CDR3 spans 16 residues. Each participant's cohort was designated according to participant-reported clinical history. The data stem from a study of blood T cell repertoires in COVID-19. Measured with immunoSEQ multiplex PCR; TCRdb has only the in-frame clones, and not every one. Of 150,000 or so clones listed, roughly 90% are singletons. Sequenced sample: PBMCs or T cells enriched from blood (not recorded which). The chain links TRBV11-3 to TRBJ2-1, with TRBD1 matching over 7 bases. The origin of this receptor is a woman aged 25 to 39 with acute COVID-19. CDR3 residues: CASSLGDSSFYNEQFF. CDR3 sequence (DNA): TGTGCCAGCAGTTTGGGGGACAGCTCATTCTACAATGAGCAGTTCTTC.